These T cell receptor beta chains were read from a single sample in a study of blood T cell repertoires in COVID-19. Sequencing was performed with immunoSEQ multiplex PCR; in TCRdb, only in-frame clones are kept and a portion is missing. The table shows 70,000 or so clones, with about 80% occurring only once. The specimen was peripheral blood. The receptors shown here come from a woman in her sixties or seventies with acute or convalescent COVID-19. CDR3s include the opening cysteine and the closing phenylalanine or tryptophan. Fields, in order: J gene, D gene, V gene, clone size, CDR3 protein, CDR3 DNA. D genes are given only for firm matches. Size values are once, few and many counts, or a class for expanded clones, and some rows have none.

TRBJ1-1 - TRBV6-5 - CASHLNTANTEAFF TGTGCCAGCCATCTCAATACAGCTAACACTGAAGCTTTCTTT
TRBJ1-3 TRBD1 TRBV15 - CATSREQGAGNTIYF TGTGCCACCAGCAGAGAGCAGGGGGCAGGAAACACCATATATTTT
TRBJ2-2 - TRBV18 - CASSPLGGGTGELFF TGTGCCAGCTCACCACTAGGTGGAGGCACCGGGGAGCTGTTTTTT
TRBJ2-7 TRBD2 TRBV30 few CAWSPPVGTSTSGRVYEQYF TGTGCCTGGAGTCCACCGGTGGGGACATCGACTAGCGGGAGGGTCTACGAGCAGTACTTC
TRBJ1-1 TRBD1 TRBV11-2 - CASSRDRGRAFF TGTGCCAGCAGCAGAGACAGGGGAAGGGCTTTCTTT
TRBJ1-6 TRBD1 TRBV2 - CASRRTGESSYNSPLHF TGTGCCAGCAGGAGGACAGGGGAAAGCTCCTATAATTCACCCCTCCACTTT
TRBJ2-2 TRBD2 TRBV5-1 - CASSSRTSGIYANTGELFF TGCGCCAGCAGCTCGAGGACTAGCGGGATATATGCGAACACCGGGGAGCTGTTTTTT
TRBJ1-5 - TRBV29-1 - CSVTQGINQPQHF TGCAGCGTTACACAGGGCATCAATCAGCCCCAGCATTTT
TRBJ1-2 TRBD1 TRBV29-1 few CSVEVPRGPYGYTF TGCAGCGTTGAAGTGCCGAGGGGGCCATATGGCTACACCTTC
TRBJ1-4 TRBD1 TRBV27 few CASSSPDRGKKLFF TGTGCCAGCAGTTCCCCGGACAGGGGGAAGAAACTGTTTTTT
TRBJ2-4 TRBD2 TRBV3-1/TRBV3-2 - CASSQERLAGDNIQYF TGTGCCAGCAGCCAAGAAAGGCTAGCGGGTGATAACATTCAGTACTTC
TRBJ2-7 TRBD2 TRBV7-2 - CASSPPGGGNREQYF TGTGCCAGCAGCCCCCCTGGCGGGGGTAATCGCGAGCAGTACTTC
TRBJ1-6 - TRBV3-1/TRBV3-2 - CASSRTVSYNSPLHF TGTGCCAGCAGCCGCACGGTCTCCTATAATTCACCCCTCCACTTT
TRBJ1-1 - TRBV28 - CASSQALGAEAFF TGTGCCAGCAGTCAAGCCTTGGGCGCTGAAGCTTTCTTT